One and the same sample provided the 27 T cell receptor beta chains below, sequenced in a study of shared clonotypes between healthy human individuals. Produced via immunoSEQ multiplex PCR; TCRdb's table is partial and in-frame only. The data show 600,000 to 750,000 clones, with roughly 91% seen just once and about 33% held by the top ten. Sequenced material: memory CD8+ T cells from PBMCs. Subset given: CD45RO+ cells pooled with CCR7-negative TemRA cells. All receptors come from a man in his late teens or twenties in good health. Some clones in this sample may be carry-over from other donors' samples.

This CDR3 is CASSGRVFKYNEQFF. DNA of the CDR3: TGTGCCAGCAGCGGCCGGGTCTTTAAGTACAATGAGCAGTTCTTC. This sequence joins TRBV5-8 and TRBJ2-1; D gene unclear. The germline V gene encodes CDR1 SGHTS and CDR2 YDEGEE. The CDR3 is 15 amino acids. Between the trimmed V and J ends, which lost 4 bases and 4 bases, there was a span of 15 bases.

The V gene is TRBV28, the J gene TRBJ1-2; maybe TRBD1 (6 bases). Trimming shortened V by 3 bases and J by 2 bases, and 16 bases separated the two germline ends. Germline V gene lookup returns CDR1 MDHEN and CDR2 SYDVKM. The CDR3 sequence is 16 residues long. The CDR3 region is CASSLGGSDTNYGYTF. The CDR3 DNA is TGTGCCAGCAGTTTGGGGGGCTCGGACACAAACTATGGCTACACCTTC.

V gene TRBV29-1 combines with J gene TRBJ2-7; D is uncertain. V dropped 3 bases and J dropped 1 base, with 4 bases sitting between them. This CDR3 has 11 amino acids. Per the germline V gene, CDR1 is SQVTM and CDR2 is ANQGSEA. The CDR3 reads CSVDISYEQYF. The CDR3 nucleotides are TGCAGCGTTGACATTTCCTACGAGCAGTACTTC.

The gene calls are TRBV27 and TRBJ2-6, with D perhaps given as TRBD1 or TRBD2 (5 bases each). CDR3 size: 13 residues. Between the trimmed V and J ends, which lost 6 bases and 10 bases, there was a span of 13 bases. Germline V gene sequence: CDR1 MNHEY, CDR2 SMNVEV (reference sequence). CDR3 nucleotides: TGTGCCAGCAGCCTGAGGGACGAAAACGTCCTGACTTTC. Translating gives CASSLRDENVLTF.

The table lists this clone with a few counts. The chain has TRBV6-5 and TRBJ1-1; 9 bases line up with TRBD1. The germline V gene encodes CDR1 MNHEY and CDR2 SVGAGI. With 5 bases clipped from V and 8 bases from J, the junction kept 6 bases outside the gene matches. The CDR3 extends over 13 amino acids. CDR3 sequence: CASSETGGPEAFF. In nucleotides, the CDR3 is TGTGCCAGCAGTGAGACAGGGGGTCCAGAAGCTTTCTTT.

The chain employs TRBV29-1 and TRBJ2-3; 7 nucleotides match TRBD2. Germline V gene data show CDR1 as SQVTM and CDR2 as ANQGSEA. The V gene end was trimmed by 5 bases and the J gene end by 2 bases; junction bases not matched to a gene: 10. This CDR3 has 15 amino acids. The CDR3 DNA reads TGCAGCGTTAATCGGGCTAGCGGACTCACAGATACGCAGTATTTT. Protein: CSVNRASGLTDTQYF.

The rearrangement joins TRBV6-7 to TRBJ2-7; no clear D gene. TRBV6-7 is an ORF; its function is uncertain. The length of the CDR3 is 14 residues. The ends were cut back, 2 bases at V and 2 bases at J, with 10 bases in the middle. The CDR3, as DNA: TGTGCCAGCAGTTACGGGTGGGTACCCTACGAGCAGTACTTC. Its protein product is CASSYGWVPYEQYF.

The CDR3: CASSQDFDRGFYEQYF. The CDR3 nucleotides are TGCGCCAGCAGCCAAGACTTCGACAGGGGGTTCTACGAGCAGTACTTC. This chain links TRBV4-3 with TRBJ2-7; TRBD1 matches 9 bases. The CDR3 has 16 amino acids. With V trimmed by 0 bases and J by 3 bases, 6 bases remained unmatched. In germline, CDR1 is LGHNA, CDR2 YSLEER.

This clone has a single count. The V gene is TRBV5-4, the J gene TRBJ1-2, with a tentative D call TRBD1 (6 bases). The CDR3 has 16 residues. Germline CDR1 reads SGHNT; CDR2 reads YYREEE (reference sequence). V dropped 0 bases and J dropped 0 bases, with 12 bases sitting between them. CDR3 coding DNA: TGTGCCAGCAGCTTGGGCAGGGGATCGGCTAACTATGGCTACACCTTC. Translated: CASSLGRGSANYGYTF. Based on the CDR3 plus reference TRBV5-4 and TRBJ1-2, the full variable domain is ETGVTQSPTHLIKTRGQQVTLRCSSQSGHNTVSWYQQALGQGPQFIFQYYREEENGRGNFPPRFSGLQFPNYSSELNVNALELDDSALYLCASSLGRGSANYGYTFGSGTRLTVV.

The rearrangement uses TRBV29-1 and TRBJ1-2; D possibly corresponds to TRBD1 (6 bases). The CDR3 extends over 13 amino acids. Germline assignment: CDR1 SQVTM and CDR2 ANQGSEA. Trimming removed 4 bases from V and 4 bases from J, with 13 bases in between. The CDR3 reads CSVVHPRGYGYTF. In nucleotides, the CDR3 is TGCAGCGTTGTACACCCCAGGGGCTATGGCTACACCTTC.

The chain carries TRBV11-2 and TRBJ2-1; TRBD1 is a possible D gene (5 bases). The CDR3 sequence is 15 residues long. Germline-derived CDR1 and CDR2 are SGHAT and FQNNGV. V lost 4 bases and J lost 2, with 12 bases in between. CDR3 loop: CASSSYDSAYNEQFF. The CDR3 DNA reads as TGTGCCAGCAGCTCATACGACAGCGCCTACAATGAGCAGTTCTTC.

The chain links TRBV6-5 to TRBJ2-1; possibly TRBD1 for D (5 bases). V was cut by 8 bases and J by 6 bases, with 20 bases left in between. CDR3 length equals 15 residues. The germline CDR1 and CDR2 sequences are MNHEY and SVGAGI. DNA for the CDR3: TGTGCCAGCCGTAAACCCACAGGCCCCCTCAATGAGCAGTTCTTC. Translating it yields CASRKPTGPLNEQFF.

This chain joins TRBV27 and TRBJ2-3; no clear D gene. Trimming left V 1 base short and J 2 bases short, with 10 bases between. CDR3 length equals 15 residues. CDR1 is MNHEY and CDR2 is SMNVEV in the germline V gene (reference sequence). The CDR3 nucleotides read TGTGCCAGCAGTTTATTGCCGGGCTACACAGATACGCAGTATTTT. Translation gives CASSLLPGYTDTQYF.

The chain is built from TRBV18 and TRBJ2-7, with D tentatively TRBD2 (6 bases). The CDR3 length is 16 residues. The germline V gene encodes CDR1 KGHSH and CDR2 LQKENI. V lost 5 bases, J lost 0 bases, and 17 bases lay in between. The CDR3 here is CASSYTPGLNSYEQYF. CDR3 nucleotide sequence: TGTGCCAGCTCATATACTCCGGGACTCAACTCCTACGAGCAGTACTTC.

V usage is TRBV5-1 and J usage is TRBJ2-3, with 9 bases fitting TRBD1. This CDR3 contains 18 residues. CDR1 and CDR2 (germline): SGHRS, YFSETQ. V dropped 4 bases and J dropped 3; count of bases not matched to a gene: 15. CDR3 sequence (DNA): TGCGCCAGCAGCAACACCGGGACAGGGAGACTAAGGACAGATACGCAGTATTTT. Translated: CASSNTGTGRLRTDTQYF.

This chain joins TRBV13 and TRBJ2-7; D unresolved. V shed 1 base and J shed 2 bases, with 12 bases lying between them. In germline, CDR1 is PRHDT, CDR2 FYEKMQ (reference sequence). The CDR3 is 15 amino acids. The CDR3 spells CASSLVSLNAYEQYF. The DNA for the CDR3 is TGTGCCAGCAGCTTAGTTTCACTAAATGCCTACGAGCAGTACTTC.

This clone was seen a single time. The rearrangement joins TRBV4-1 to TRBJ1-2; tentatively, D is TRBD1 (5 bases). This CDR3 has 15 amino acids. The germline CDR1 and CDR2 sequences are MGHRA and YSYEKL. V lost 2 bases, J lost 4 bases, and 14 bases lay in between. CDR3 DNA: TGCGCCAGCAGCCAACGGGAGGGACTGCTCTATGGCTACACCTTC. This encodes CASSQREGLLYGYTF.

The J gene is TRBJ2-7, the V gene TRBV7-2; D gene uncertain. Between the trimmed V and J ends, which lost 8 bases and 0 bases, there was a span of 11 bases. This CDR3 has 13 amino acids. CDR1 and CDR2 (germline): SGHTA, FQGNSA. This chain's CDR3 is CASRFGNSYEQYF. The CDR3 coding sequence is TGTGCCAGCCGGTTCGGCAACTCCTACGAGCAGTACTTC.

The gene calls are TRBV19 and TRBJ2-7; D assignment may be TRBD1 or TRBD2 (5 bases each). The germline V gene has CDR1 LNHDA and CDR2 SQIVND (reference sequence). V was clipped by 8 bases and J by 3 bases, with 14 bases between them. The CDR3 covers 13 residues. CDR3 sequence reads: CASALGESYEQYF. The CDR3 bases are TGTGCCAGTGCTTTGGGGGAAAGCTACGAGCAGTACTTC. The entire variable domain, with the rest obtained from reference TRBV19 and TRBJ2-7, is as follows: DGGITQSPKYLFRKEGQNVTLSCEQNLNHDAMYWYRQDPGQGLRLIYYSQIVNDFQKGDIAEGYSVSREKKESFPLTVTSAQKNPTAFYLCASALGESYEQYFGPGTRLTVT.

The genes are TRBV7-9 and TRBJ2-1; the match to TRBD2 covers 9 bases. V lost 5 bases to trimming and J lost 9 bases; unmatched junction nucleotides: 11. The CDR3 is 15 residues long. CDR1 and CDR2 from the germline V gene are SEHNR and FQNEAQ (reference sequence). DNA for the CDR3: TGTGCCAGCAGCGAAAATAGCGGGAGTACGGGTGAGCAGTTCTTC. It specifies CASSENSGSTGEQFF.

The chain couples TRBV25-1 to TRBJ2-5; D ambiguous. CDR1 is MGHDK and CDR2 is SYGVNS in the germline V gene. The CDR3 extends over 13 amino acids. V was shortened by 11 bases and J by 1 base, with 14 bases between the two germline ends. The DNA of the CDR3 is TGTGCCTCATCTCCCGGGCCCCAAGAGACCCAGTACTTC. Amino acid sequence: CASSPGPQETQYF.

The chain recombines TRBV4-1 with TRBJ2-1, with 9 positions matching TRBD2. V shed 0 bases, J shed 3 bases, and the junction held 6 bases outside the gene matches. The CDR3 length is 17 residues. CDR1 is MGHRA and CDR2 is YSYEKL in the germline V gene. Here the CDR3 DNA reads TGCGCCAGCAGCCAAGATGGGCGACTAGCGGACTACAATGAGCAGTTCTTC. Amino acid sequence: CASSQDGRLADYNEQFF.

This chain uses TRBV6-1 with TRBJ2-7, with a possible D match to TRBD1 (7 bases). Deletions cut 6 bases from V and 1 base from J, with 10 bases between. CDR1 and CDR2 (germline): MNHNS, SASEGT. This CDR3 is built from 13 residues. CDR3 in amino acids: CASRRDSSYEQYF. The CDR3 nucleotides are TGTGCCAGCAGGCGGGACAGTTCCTACGAGCAGTACTTC.

The chain is built from TRBV27 and TRBJ2-1; 8 nucleotides match TRBD2. Germline CDR1 and CDR2: MNHEY and SMNVEV (reference sequence). J lost 10 bases, V lost 1 base, and 21 bases had no gene match. CDR3 length equals 19 residues. The CDR3 DNA sequence: TGTGCCAGCAGTTTATTCCCCACGGGGCTGGCGGGAGGAATCGGGGAGCAGTTCTTC. Protein: CASSLFPTGLAGGIGEQFF.

The chain combines TRBV10-2 with TRBJ2-5; D is perhaps TRBD1 or TRBD2 (6 bases each). Germline V gene data show CDR1 as WSHSY and CDR2 as SAAADI. The V end lost 6 bases, the J end lost 1 base, and 15 bases lay between the germline ends. This CDR3 comprises 15 residues. This CDR3 is CASRGGPTGQETQYF. CDR3 nucleotide sequence: TGCGCCAGCAGGGGGGGCCCGACAGGCCAAGAGACCCAGTACTTC.

The count of this clone is one. J is TRBJ2-3 and V is TRBV7-6, with 9 bases that match TRBD2. The germline V gene encodes CDR1 SGHVS and CDR2 FNYEAQ. The V gene end was trimmed by 0 bases and the J gene end by 0 bases; junction bases not matched to a gene: 1. The CDR3 is made up of 16 amino acids. The CDR3 spells CASSLAGTSSTDTQYF. The CDR3 DNA reads as TGTGCCAGCAGCTTAGCCGGGACTAGCAGCACAGATACGCAGTATTTT.

This sequence joins TRBV9 and TRBJ1-6, with D unresolved. V was pared by 4 bases and J by 7 bases, with 12 bases between. Germline V CDR1 and CDR2: SGDLS, YYNGEE. This CDR3 is 14 amino acids long. The chain's CDR3 is CASSPVSPNSPLHF. CDR3 sequence (DNA): TGTGCCAGCAGCCCCGTTAGCCCAAATTCACCCCTCCACTTT.